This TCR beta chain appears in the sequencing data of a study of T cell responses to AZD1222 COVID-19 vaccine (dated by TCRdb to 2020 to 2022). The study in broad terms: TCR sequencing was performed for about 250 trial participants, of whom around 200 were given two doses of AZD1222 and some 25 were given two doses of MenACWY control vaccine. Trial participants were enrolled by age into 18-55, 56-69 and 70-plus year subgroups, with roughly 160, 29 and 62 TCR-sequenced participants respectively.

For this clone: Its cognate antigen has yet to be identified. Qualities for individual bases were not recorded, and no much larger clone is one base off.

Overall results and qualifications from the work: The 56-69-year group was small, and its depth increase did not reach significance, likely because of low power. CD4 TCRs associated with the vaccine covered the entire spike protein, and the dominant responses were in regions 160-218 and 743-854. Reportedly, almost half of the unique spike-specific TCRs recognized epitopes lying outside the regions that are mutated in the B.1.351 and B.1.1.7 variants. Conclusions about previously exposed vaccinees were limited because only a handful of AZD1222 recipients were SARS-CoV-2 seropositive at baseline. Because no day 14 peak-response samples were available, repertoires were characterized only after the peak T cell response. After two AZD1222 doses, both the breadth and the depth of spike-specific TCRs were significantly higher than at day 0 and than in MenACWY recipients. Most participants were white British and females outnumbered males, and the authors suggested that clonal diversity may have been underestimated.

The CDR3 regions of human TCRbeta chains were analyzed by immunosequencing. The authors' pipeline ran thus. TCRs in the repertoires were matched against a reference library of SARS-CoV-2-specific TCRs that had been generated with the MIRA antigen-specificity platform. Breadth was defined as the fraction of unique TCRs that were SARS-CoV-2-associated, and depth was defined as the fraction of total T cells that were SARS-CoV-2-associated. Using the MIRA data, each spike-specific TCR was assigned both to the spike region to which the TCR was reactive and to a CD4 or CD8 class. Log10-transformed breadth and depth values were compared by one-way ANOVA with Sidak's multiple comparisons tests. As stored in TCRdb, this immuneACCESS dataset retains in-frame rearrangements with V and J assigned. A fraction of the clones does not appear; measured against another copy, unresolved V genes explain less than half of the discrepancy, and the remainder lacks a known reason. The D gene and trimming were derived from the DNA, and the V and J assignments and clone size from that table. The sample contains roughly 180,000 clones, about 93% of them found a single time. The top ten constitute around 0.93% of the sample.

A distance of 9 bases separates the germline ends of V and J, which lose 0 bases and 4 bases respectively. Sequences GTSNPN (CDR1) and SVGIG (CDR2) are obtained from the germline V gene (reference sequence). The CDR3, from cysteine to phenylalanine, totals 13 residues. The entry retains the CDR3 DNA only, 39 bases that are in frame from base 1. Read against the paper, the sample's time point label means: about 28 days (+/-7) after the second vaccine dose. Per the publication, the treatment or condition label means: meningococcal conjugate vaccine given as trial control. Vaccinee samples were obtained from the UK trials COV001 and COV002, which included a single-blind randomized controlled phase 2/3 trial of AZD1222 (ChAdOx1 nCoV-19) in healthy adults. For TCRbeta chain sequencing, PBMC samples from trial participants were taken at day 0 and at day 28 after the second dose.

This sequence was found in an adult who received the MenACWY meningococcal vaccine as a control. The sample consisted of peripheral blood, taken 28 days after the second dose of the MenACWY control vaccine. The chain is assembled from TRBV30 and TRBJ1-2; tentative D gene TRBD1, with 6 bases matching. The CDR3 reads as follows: CAWSVGTSYGYTF. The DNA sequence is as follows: TGTGCCTGGAGTGTAGGGACAAGCTATGGCTACACCTTC.